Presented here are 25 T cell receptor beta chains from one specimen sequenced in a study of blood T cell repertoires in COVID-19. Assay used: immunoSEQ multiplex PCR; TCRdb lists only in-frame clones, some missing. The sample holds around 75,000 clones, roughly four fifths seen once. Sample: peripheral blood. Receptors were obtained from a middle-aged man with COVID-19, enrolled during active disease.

The CDR3 bases are TGTGCCAGCAGCTTGATGGGGACACTCTCGACGGGAGAGCAGTACTTC. Amino acids: CASSLMGTLSTGEQYF. V gene TRBV11-2 combines with J gene TRBJ2-7, with D tentatively TRBD1 (6 bases). Trimming took off 3 bases at V and 7 bases at J, with 22 bases between the two ends. The CDR3 runs 16 residues. CDR1 is SGHAT, CDR2 FQNNGV, per germline. Complete variable domain (other parts from reference TRBV11-2 and TRBJ2-7): EAGVAQSPRYKIIEKRQSVAFWCNPISGHATLYWYQQILGQGPKLLIQFQNNGVVDDSQLPKDRFSAERLKGVDSTLKIQPAKLEDSAVYLCASSLMGTLSTGEQYFGPGTRLTVT.

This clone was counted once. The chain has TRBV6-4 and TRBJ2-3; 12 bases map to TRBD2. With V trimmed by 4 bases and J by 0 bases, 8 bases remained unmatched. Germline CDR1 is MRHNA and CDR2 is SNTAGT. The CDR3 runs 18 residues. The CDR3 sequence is CASSASSGGASSTDTQYF. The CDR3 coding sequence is TGTGCCAGCAGTGCGTCTAGCGGGGGGGCTTCTAGCACAGATACGCAGTATTTT.

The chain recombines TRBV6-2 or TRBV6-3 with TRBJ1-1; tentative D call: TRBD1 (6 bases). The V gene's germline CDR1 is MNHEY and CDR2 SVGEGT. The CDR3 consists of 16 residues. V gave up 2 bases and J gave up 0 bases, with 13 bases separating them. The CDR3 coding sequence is TGTGCCAGCAGTTACAGACAGGCCGGAATGAACACTGAAGCTTTCTTT. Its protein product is CASSYRQAGMNTEAFF.

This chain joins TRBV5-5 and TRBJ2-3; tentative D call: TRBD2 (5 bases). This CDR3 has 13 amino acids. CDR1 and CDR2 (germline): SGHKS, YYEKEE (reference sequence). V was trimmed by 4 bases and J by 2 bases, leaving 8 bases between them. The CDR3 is CASSPGNTDTQYF. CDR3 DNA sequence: TGTGCCAGCAGCCCGGGAAACACAGATACGCAGTATTTT.

The CDR3 here is CASSDRGMDTEAFF. CDR3 sequence (DNA): TGTGCCAGCAGTGATAGGGGGATGGACACTGAAGCTTTCTTT. V is TRBV6-1 and J is TRBJ1-1; perhaps TRBD1 as D (6 bases). V was clipped by 3 bases and J by 3 bases, with 11 bases between them. Germline V gene data show CDR1 as MNHNS and CDR2 as SASEGT. The length of the CDR3 is 14 residues.

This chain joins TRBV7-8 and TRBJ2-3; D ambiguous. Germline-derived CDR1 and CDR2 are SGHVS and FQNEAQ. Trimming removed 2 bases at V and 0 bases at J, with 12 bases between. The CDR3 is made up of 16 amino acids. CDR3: CASSLPRILSTDTQYF. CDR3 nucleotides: TGTGCCAGCAGCTTACCCCGTATACTAAGCACAGATACGCAGTATTTT.

The CDR3 loop is CASSSGQENTEAFF. For the CDR3, the DNA is TGTGCCAGCTCATCGGGACAGGAGAACACTGAAGCTTTCTTT. The chain is built from TRBV18 and TRBJ1-1; 8 nucleotides line up with TRBD1. Germline CDR1 and CDR2: KGHSH and LQKENI. The junction had 3 bases not matched to a gene; V was cut back by 5 bases and J by 1 base. The CDR3 covers 14 residues.

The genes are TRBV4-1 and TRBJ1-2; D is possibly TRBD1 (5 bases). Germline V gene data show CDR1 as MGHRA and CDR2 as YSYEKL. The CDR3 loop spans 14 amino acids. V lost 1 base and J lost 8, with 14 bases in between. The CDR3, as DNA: TGCGCCAGCAGCCAAGTTGGAAGGGGAAAGGGCTACACCTTC. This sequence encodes CASSQVGRGKGYTF.

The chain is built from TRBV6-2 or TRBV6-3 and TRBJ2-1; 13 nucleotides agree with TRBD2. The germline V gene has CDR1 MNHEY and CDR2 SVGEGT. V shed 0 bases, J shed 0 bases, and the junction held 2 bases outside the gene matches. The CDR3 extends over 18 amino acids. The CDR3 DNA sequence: TGTGCCAGCAGTTACTCGACTAGCGGGGGGACCTCCTACAATGAGCAGTTCTTC. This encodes CASSYSTSGGTSYNEQFF.

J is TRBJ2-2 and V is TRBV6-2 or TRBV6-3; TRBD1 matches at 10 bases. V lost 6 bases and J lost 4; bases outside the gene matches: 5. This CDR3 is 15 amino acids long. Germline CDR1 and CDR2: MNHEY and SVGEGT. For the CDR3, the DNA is TGTGCCAGCAGCAAGGGACAGGGGAGCACCGGGGAGCTGTTTTTT. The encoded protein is CASSKGQGSTGELFF.

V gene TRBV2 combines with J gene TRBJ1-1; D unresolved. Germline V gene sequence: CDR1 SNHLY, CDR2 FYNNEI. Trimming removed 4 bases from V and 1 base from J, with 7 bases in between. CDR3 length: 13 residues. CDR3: CASSVYGNTEAFF. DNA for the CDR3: TGTGCCAGCAGTGTGTACGGGAACACTGAAGCTTTCTTT.

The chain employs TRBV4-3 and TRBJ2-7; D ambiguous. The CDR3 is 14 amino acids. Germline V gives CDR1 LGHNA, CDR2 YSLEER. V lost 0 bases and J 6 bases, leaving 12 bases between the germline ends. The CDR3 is CASSQDRSWAEQYF. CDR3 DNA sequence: TGCGCCAGCAGCCAAGACCGGTCATGGGCCGAGCAGTACTTC.

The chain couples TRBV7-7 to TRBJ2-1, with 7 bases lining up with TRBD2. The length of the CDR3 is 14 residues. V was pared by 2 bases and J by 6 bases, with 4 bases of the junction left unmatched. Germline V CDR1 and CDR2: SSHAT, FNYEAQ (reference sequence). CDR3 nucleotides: TGTGCCAGCAGCTTAAGGGGAGGGGCCAATGAGCAGTTCTTC. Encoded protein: CASSLRGGANEQFF.

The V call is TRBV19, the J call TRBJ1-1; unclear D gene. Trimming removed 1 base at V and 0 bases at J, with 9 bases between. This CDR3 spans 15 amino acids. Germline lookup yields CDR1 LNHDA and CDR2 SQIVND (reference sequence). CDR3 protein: CASSIAGSMNTEAFF. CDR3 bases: TGTGCCAGTAGTATAGCAGGCAGCATGAACACTGAAGCTTTCTTT. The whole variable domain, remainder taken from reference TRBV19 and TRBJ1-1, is DGGITQSPKYLFRKEGQNVTLSCEQNLNHDAMYWYRQDPGQGLRLIYYSQIVNDFQKGDIAEGYSVSREKKESFPLTVTSAQKNPTAFYLCASSIAGSMNTEAFFGQGTRLTVV.

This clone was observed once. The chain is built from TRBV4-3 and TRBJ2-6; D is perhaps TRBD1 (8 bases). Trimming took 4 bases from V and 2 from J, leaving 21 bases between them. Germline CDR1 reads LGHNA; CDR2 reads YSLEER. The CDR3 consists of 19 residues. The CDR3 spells CASSLKTTGEGAGANVLTF. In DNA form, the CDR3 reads TGCGCCAGCAGCCTAAAGACGACAGGGGAGGGTGCTGGGGCCAACGTCCTGACTTTC.

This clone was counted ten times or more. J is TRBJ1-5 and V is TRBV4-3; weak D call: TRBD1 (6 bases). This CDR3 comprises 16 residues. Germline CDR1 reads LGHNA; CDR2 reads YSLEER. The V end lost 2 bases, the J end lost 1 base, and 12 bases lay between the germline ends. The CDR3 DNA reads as TGCGCCAGCAGCCAATATTACAGGGTGAGCAATCAGCCCCAGCATTTT. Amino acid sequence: CASSQYYRVSNQPQHF.

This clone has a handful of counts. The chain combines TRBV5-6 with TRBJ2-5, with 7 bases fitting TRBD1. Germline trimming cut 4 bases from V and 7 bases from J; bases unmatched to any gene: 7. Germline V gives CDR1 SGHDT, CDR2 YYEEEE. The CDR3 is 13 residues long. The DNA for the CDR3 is TGTGCCAGCAGCCGAAGGACAGGCGGGACCCAGTACTTC. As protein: CASSRRTGGTQYF.

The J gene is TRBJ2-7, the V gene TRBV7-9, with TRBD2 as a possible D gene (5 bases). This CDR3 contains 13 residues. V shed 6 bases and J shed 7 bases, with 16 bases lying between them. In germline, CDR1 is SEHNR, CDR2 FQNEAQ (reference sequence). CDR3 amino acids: CASSGNPGGEQYF. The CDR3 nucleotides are TGTGCCAGCAGTGGCAACCCGGGCGGGGAGCAGTACTTC.

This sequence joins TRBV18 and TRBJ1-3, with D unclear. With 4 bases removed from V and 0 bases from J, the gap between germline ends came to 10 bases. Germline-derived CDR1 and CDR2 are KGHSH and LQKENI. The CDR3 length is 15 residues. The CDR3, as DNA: TGTGCCAGCTCACTCGGGGTACTCTCTGGAAACACCATATATTTT. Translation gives CASSLGVLSGNTIYF.

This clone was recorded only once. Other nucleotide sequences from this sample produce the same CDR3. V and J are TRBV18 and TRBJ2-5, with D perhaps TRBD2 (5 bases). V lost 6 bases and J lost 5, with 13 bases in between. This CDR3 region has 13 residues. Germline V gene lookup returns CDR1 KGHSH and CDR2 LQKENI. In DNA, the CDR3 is TGTGCCAGCTCCCCGGGCCCGGGGGAGACCCAGTACTTC. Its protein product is CASSPGPGETQYF. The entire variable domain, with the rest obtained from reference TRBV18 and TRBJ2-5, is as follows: NAGVMQNPRHLVRRRGQEARLRCSPMKGHSHVYWYRQLPEEGLKFMVYLQKENIIDESGMPKERFSAEFPKEGPSILRIQQVVRGDSAAYFCASSPGPGETQYFGPGTRLLVL.

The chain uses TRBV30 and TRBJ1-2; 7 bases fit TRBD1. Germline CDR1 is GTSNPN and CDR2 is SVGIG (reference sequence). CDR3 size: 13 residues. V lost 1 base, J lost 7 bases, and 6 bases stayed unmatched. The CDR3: CAWSAQGNSGYTF. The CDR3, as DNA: TGTGCCTGGAGTGCACAGGGGAATAGTGGCTACACCTTC.

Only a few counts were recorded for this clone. CDR3 nucleotide sequence: TGTGCCAGCAGCTCCTCGACAGGGATGGGAGGCTACACCTTC. Translated, it gives CASSSSTGMGGYTF. The chain recombines TRBV7-2 with TRBJ1-2; 7 bases are a match to TRBD1. The J segment lost 8 bases and the V segment lost 4 bases, leaving 10 bases of the junction unmatched. The CDR3 consists of 14 residues. The germline V gene has CDR1 SGHTA and CDR2 FQGNSA.

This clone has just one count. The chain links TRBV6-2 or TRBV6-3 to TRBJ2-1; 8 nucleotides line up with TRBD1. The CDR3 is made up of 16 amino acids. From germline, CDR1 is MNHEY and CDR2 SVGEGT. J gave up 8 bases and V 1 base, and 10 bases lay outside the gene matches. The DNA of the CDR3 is TGTGCCAGCAGTTACTATTCAGGGGGCTTTATCTATGAGCAGTTCTTC. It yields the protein CASSYYSGGFIYEQFF.

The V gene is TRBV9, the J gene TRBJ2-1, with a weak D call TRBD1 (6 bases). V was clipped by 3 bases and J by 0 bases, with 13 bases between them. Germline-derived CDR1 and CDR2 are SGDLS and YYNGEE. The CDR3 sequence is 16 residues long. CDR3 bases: TGTGCCAGCAGCGGTCACAGGGATAGCTCCTACAATGAGCAGTTCTTC. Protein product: CASSGHRDSSYNEQFF. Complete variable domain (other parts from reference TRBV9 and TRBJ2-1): DSGVTQTPKHLITATGQRVTLRCSPRSGDLSVYWYQQSLDQGLQFLIQYYNGEERAKGNILERFSAQQFPDLHSELNLSSLELGDSALYFCASSGHRDSSYNEQFFGPGTRLTVL.

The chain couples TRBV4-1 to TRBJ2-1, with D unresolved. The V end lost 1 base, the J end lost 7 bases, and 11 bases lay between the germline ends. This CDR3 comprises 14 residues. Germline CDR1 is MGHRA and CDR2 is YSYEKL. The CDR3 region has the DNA TGCGCCAGCAGCCAAGTTAGTCTGGTAAATGAGCAGTTCTTC. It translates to CASSQVSLVNEQFF.